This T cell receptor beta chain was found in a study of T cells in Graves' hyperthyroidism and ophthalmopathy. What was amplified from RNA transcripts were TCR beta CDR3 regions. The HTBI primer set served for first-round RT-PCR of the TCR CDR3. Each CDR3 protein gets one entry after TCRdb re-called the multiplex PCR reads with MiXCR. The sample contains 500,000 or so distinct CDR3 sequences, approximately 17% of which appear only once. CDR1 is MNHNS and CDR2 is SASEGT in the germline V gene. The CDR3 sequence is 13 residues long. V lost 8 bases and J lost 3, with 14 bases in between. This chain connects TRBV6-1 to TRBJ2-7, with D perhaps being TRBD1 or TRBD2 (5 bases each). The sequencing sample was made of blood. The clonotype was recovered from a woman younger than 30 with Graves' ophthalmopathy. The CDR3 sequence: CASGRDPIYEQYF. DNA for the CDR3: TGTGCCAGCGGCCGGGACCCTATCTACGAGCAGTACTTC.